This T cell receptor beta chain emerged from a study of siplizumab effects on memory and regulatory T cells. Germline V CDR1 and CDR2: SNHLY, FYNNEI. Trimming took 3 bases from V and 5 from J, leaving 16 bases between them. The CDR3 extends over 15 amino acids. TCRdb keeps only in-frame clones here, not all; method: immunoSEQ multiplex PCR. This sample has 70,000 to 95,000 clones, with 80% to 95% found just once. The chain has TRBV2 and TRBJ2-5, with D possibly matching TRBD2 (6 bases). The source is a human donor in good health. Sequencing was performed on CD8+ T cells sorted from blood. CDR3: CASSDGAGWAETQYF. The CDR3 DNA is TGTGCCAGCAGTGATGGGGCGGGGTGGGCGGAGACCCAGTACTTC. The full variable domain, rest sourced from reference TRBV2 and TRBJ2-5, is EPEVTQTPSHQVTQMGQEVILRCVPISNHLYFYWYRQILGQKVEFLVSFYNNEISEKSEIFDDQFSVERPDGSNFTLKIRSTKLEDSAMYFCASSDGAGWAETQYFGPGTRLLVL.